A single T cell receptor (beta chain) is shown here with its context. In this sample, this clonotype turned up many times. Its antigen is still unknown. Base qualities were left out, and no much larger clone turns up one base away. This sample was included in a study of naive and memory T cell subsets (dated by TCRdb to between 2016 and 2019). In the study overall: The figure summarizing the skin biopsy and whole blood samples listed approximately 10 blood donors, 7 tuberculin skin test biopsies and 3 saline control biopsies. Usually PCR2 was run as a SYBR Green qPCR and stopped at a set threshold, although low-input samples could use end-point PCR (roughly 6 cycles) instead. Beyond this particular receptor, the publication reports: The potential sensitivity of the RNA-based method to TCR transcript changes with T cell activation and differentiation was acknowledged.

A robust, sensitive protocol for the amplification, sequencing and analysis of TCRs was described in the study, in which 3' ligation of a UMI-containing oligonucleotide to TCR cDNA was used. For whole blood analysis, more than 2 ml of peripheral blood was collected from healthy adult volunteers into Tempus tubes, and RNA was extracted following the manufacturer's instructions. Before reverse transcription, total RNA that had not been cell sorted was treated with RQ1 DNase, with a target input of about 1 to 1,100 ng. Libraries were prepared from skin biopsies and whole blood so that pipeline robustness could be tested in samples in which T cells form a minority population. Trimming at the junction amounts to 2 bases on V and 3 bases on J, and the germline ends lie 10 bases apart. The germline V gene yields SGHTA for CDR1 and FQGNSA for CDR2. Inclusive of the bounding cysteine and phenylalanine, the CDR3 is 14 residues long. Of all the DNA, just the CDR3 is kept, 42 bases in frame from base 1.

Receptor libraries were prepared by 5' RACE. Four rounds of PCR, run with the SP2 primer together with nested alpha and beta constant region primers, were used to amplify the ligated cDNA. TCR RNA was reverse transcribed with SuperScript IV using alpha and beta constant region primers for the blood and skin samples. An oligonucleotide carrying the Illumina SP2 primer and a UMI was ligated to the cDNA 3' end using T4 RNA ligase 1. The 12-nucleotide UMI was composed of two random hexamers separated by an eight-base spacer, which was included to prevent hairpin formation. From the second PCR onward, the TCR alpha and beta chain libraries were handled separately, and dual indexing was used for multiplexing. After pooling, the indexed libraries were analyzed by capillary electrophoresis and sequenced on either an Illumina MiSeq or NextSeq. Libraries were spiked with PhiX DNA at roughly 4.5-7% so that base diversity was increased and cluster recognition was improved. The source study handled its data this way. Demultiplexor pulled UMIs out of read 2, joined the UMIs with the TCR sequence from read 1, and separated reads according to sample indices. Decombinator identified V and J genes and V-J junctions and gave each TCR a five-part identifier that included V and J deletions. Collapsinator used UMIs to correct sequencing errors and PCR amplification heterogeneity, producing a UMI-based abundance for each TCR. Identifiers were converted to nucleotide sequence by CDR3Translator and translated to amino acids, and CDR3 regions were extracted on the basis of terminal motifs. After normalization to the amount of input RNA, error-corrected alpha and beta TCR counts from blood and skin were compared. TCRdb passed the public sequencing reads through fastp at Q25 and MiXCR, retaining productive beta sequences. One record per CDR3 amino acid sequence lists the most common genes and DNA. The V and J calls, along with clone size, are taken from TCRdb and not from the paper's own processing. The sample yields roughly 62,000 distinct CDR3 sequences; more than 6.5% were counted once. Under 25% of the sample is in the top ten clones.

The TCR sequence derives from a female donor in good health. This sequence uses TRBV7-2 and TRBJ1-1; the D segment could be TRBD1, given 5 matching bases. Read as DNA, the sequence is TGTGCCAGCAGCTTACCCTCGACAGACACTGAAGCTTTCTTT. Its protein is CASSLPSTDTEAFF.